The next 14 T cell receptor beta chains were all read from a single sample in a study of post-analysis software for immune sequencing data. These receptors' targets are unknown. Libraries were made from TCR beta cDNA, and they carried unique molecular identifiers. TCRdb reprocessed the PCR reads with MiXCR, giving one entry per CDR3 protein. The sample lists roughly 870,000 distinct CDR3 sequences; 53% were seen once. Regarding the study as a whole: Included in a set of five TRBV segments more frequent in patients than controls were TRBV5-6, TRBV5-1 and TRBV20-1.

The sample was blood. The receptors shown here come from a girl aged 10-17 years with multiple sclerosis.

This chain joins TRBV6-5 and TRBJ2-3, with TRBD2 identical over 9 bases. The CDR3 is made up of 15 amino acids. V was pared by 8 bases and J by 0 bases, with 6 bases of the junction left unmatched. Germline CDR1 is MNHEY and CDR2 is SVGAGI. Written as DNA, the CDR3 is TGTGCCAGCCACCGACTAGCGGAAAGCACAGATACGCAGTATTTT. This encodes CASHRLAESTDTQYF.

The sample holds a few counts of this clonotype. V is TRBV6-1 and J is TRBJ2-5; tentatively, D is TRBD1 or TRBD2 (5 bases each). The tail of the sequence fits TRBJ2-7 better, so the J call may be wrong. Per the germline V gene, CDR1 is MNHNS and CDR2 is SASEGT. The CDR3 extends over 14 amino acids. The CDR3 nucleotides are TGTGCCGTCCACCGGGACCGGCTTGCTTACGAGCAGTACTTC. It is translated as CAVHRDRLAYEQYF.

The chain couples TRBV9 to TRBJ2-1; 7 nucleotides line up with TRBD2. After removal of 2 bases from V and 0 bases from J, the junction contained 11 bases not matched to a gene. The CDR3 totals 18 residues. The germline CDR1 and CDR2 sequences are SGDLS and YYNGEE. CDR3 amino acids: CASSVGGSGLSSYNEQFF. CDR3 in DNA: TGTGCCAGCAGCGTCGGGGGTAGCGGGCTGAGCTCCTACAATGAGCAGTTCTTC.

This chain connects TRBV20-1 to TRBJ1-1; D remains ambiguous. The CDR3 runs 13 residues. The germline V gene encodes CDR1 DFQATT and CDR2 SNEGSKA (reference sequence). V was clipped by 5 bases and J by 4 bases, with 14 bases between them. The CDR3: CSASDGEVTEAFF. CDR3 nucleotide sequence: TGCAGTGCTTCGGACGGGGAGGTCACTGAAGCTTTCTTT.

In regard to this clonotype: A much larger clone lies a single base off, so this may be a read error. The chain is built from TRBV20-1 and TRBJ2-1; D may be TRBD2 (6 bases). Germline CDR1 DFQATT, CDR2 SNEGSKA (reference sequence). The CDR3 consists of 14 residues. The DNA for the CDR3 is TGCAGTGCTGGAGAAGGGAGGTCTTCCAATGAGCAGTTCTTC. Protein sequence: CSAGEGRSSNEQFF.

V is TRBV3-1 and J is TRBJ2-7; no reliable D call. Trimming left V 4 bases short and J 2 bases short, with 36 bases between. Per germline, CDR1 LGHDT and CDR2 YNNKEL (reference sequence). This CDR3 comprises 22 residues. The CDR3 region is CASSRSPLFGFFSWSETYEQYF. CDR3 bases: TGTGCCAGCAGCCGGAGTCCGCTATTTGGTTTTTTTAGCTGGTCAGAGACCTACGAGCAGTACTTC.

This clonotype has just a few counts. The chain links TRBV7-9 to TRBJ2-5; TRBD1 or TRBD2 may be the D gene (7 bases each). Trimming took 4 bases from V and 11 from J, leaving 17 bases between them. The CDR3 covers 13 residues. CDR1 SEHNR and CDR2 FQNEAQ come from the germline V gene (reference sequence). CDR3 sequence (DNA): TGTGCCAGCAGCTCCGCAGGGGGGGCAGAGCAGTACTTC. Its protein is CASSSAGGAEQYF. Supplemented by reference TRBV7-9 and TRBJ2-5, the full variable domain reads DTGVSQNPRHKITKRGQNVTFRCDPISEHNRLYWYRQTLGQGPEFLTYFQNEAQLEKSRLLSDRFSAERPKGSFSTLEIQRTEQGDSAMYLCASSSAGGAEQYFGPGTRLLVL.

This clonotype was observed a few times. V and J are TRBV29-1 and TRBJ1-2; 7 bases fit TRBD1. CDR3 size: 12 residues. From germline, CDR1 is SQVTM and CDR2 ANQGSEA. The junction had 6 bases not matched to a gene; V was cut back by 8 bases and J by 3 bases. CDR3 DNA: TGCAGCTCAGGGGGTTTGGACTATGGCTACACCTTC. Protein sequence: CSSGGLDYGYTF.

The chain combines TRBV7-8 with TRBJ2-1, with D maybe TRBD2 (5 bases). This CDR3 region has 16 residues. Germline assignment: CDR1 SGHVS and CDR2 FQNEAQ. The germline V and J ends were trimmed by 3 bases and 4 bases, with 16 bases remaining between them. The CDR3 DNA is TGTGCCAGCAGCTTTACTCGGACTTTCCCATACAATGAGCAGTTCTTC. Translated, it gives CASSFTRTFPYNEQFF. Filled out from reference TRBV7-8 and TRBJ2-1, the complete variable domain reads GAGVSQSPRYKVAKRGQDVALRCDPISGHVSLFWYQQALGQGPEFLTYFQNEAQLDKSGLPSDRFFAERPEGSVSTLKIQRTQQEDSAVYLCASSFTRTFPYNEQFFGPGTRLTVL.

There are a few counts of this clonotype. The chain links TRBV29-1 to TRBJ1-2; weak D call: TRBD1 (5 bases). This CDR3 region has 13 residues. V was trimmed by 2 bases and J by 5 bases, leaving 12 bases between them. From germline, CDR1 is SQVTM and CDR2 ANQGSEA. The CDR3, as DNA: TGCAGCGTTGAATCGGGGACGTCATATGGCTACACCTTC. This encodes CSVESGTSYGYTF. The full variable domain, with the rest looked up from reference TRBV29-1 and TRBJ1-2, is SAVISQKPSRDICQRGTSLTIQCQVDSQVTMMFWYRQQPGQSLTLIATANQGSEATYESGFVIDKFPISRPNLTFSTLTVSNMSPEDSSIYLCSVESGTSYGYTFGSGTRLTVV.

The gene calls are TRBV27 and TRBJ2-7; 14 positions match TRBD2. V shed 8 bases, J shed 1 base, and the junction held 4 bases outside the gene matches. Germline-derived CDR1 and CDR2 are MNHEY and SMNVEV (reference sequence). This CDR3 spans 15 amino acids. The CDR3 loop reads CASQGLAGVSYEQYF. CDR3 bases: TGTGCCAGCCAGGGACTAGCGGGAGTGTCCTACGAGCAGTACTTC.

This sequence joins TRBV11-2 and TRBJ2-1; D possibly matches TRBD1 or TRBD2 (5 bases each). CDR1 is SGHAT, CDR2 FQNNGV, per germline. This CDR3 contains 15 residues. Trimming shortened V by 4 bases and J by 8 bases, and 18 bases separated the two germline ends. The CDR3 sequence is CASSSTRGGYDEQFF. Written as DNA, the CDR3 is TGTGCCAGCAGCTCCACACGGGGCGGATACGATGAGCAGTTCTTC.

V is TRBV7-2 and J is TRBJ1-1, with a possible D match to TRBD1 (5 bases). CDR1 and CDR2 from the germline V gene are SGHTA and FQGNSA. This CDR3 comprises 13 residues. Between the trimmed V and J ends, which lost 1 base and 11 bases, there was a span of 14 bases. The CDR3 DNA follows: TGTGCCAGCAGCTTAGAGCACAGGACATGGGCTTTCTTT. It encodes CASSLEHRTWAFF.

The chain carries TRBV11-3 and TRBJ2-5, with 7 bases identical to TRBD1. The CDR3 is 15 residues long. Germline V gene lookup returns CDR1 SGHNT and CDR2 YENEEA. J lost 0 bases, V lost 5 bases, and 6 bases had no gene match. The CDR3 is CASSTGVDYQETQYF. In DNA, the CDR3 is TGTGCCAGCAGCACAGGGGTGGACTACCAAGAGACCCAGTACTTC.